These 10 T cell receptor beta chains share one sample of origin, sequenced in a study of OX40 agonist ivuxolimab in advanced cancers. The data were produced by immunoSEQ multiplex PCR, yet TCRdb's version contains in-frame clones alone and is incomplete. The profile shows tens of thousands of clones, around 80% of them singletons. Sample: CD4+ or CD8+ T cells sorted from blood, taken in a trial of the OX40 agonist ivuxolimab. The receptor source for this set is an adult with an advanced solid tumor such as melanoma, head and neck, liver or kidney cancer.

The CDR3 spells CASGGLAGQETQYF. DNA of the CDR3: TGCGCCAGCGGAGGACTAGCGGGACAAGAGACCCAGTACTTC. This sequence joins TRBV5-1 and TRBJ2-5, with 12 bases that match TRBD2. This CDR3 has 14 amino acids. The germline gives CDR1 SGHRS, CDR2 YFSETQ. V was pared by 7 bases and J by 2 bases, with 3 bases of the junction left unmatched.

J is TRBJ2-5 and V is TRBV2; perhaps TRBD2 as D (6 bases). CDR1 and CDR2 from the germline V gene are SNHLY and FYNNEI. V was shortened by 5 bases and J by 5 bases, with 15 bases between the two germline ends. The CDR3 runs 14 residues. CDR3: CASSQRLDSETQYF. The CDR3 DNA reads as TGTGCCAGCAGTCAAAGACTAGATTCGGAGACCCAGTACTTC. Supplemented by reference TRBV2 and TRBJ2-5, the full variable domain reads EPEVTQTPSHQVTQMGQEVILRCVPISNHLYFYWYRQILGQKVEFLVSFYNNEISEKSEIFDDQFSVERPDGSNFTLKIRSTKLEDSAMYFCASSQRLDSETQYFGPGTRLLVL.

This chain links TRBV7-6 with TRBJ2-1; D unclear. The CDR3 is 13 residues long. Trimming removed 3 bases from V and 5 bases from J, with 8 bases in between. In germline, CDR1 is SGHVS, CDR2 FNYEAQ. This chain's CDR3 is CASSLNSHNEQFF. Here the CDR3 DNA reads TGTGCCAGCAGCTTGAACAGCCACAATGAGCAGTTCTTC.

The rearrangement links TRBV7-9 to TRBJ1-4; D remains unclear. The CDR3 covers 11 residues. V lost 5 bases, J lost 7 bases, and 5 bases lay in between. The germline gives CDR1 SEHNR, CDR2 FQNEAQ (reference sequence). CDR3 loop: CASSPTEKLFF. As DNA, the CDR3 is TGTGCCAGCAGCCCCACTGAAAAACTGTTTTTT.

V and J are TRBV7-7 and TRBJ2-1; 11 nucleotides line up with TRBD2. This CDR3 comprises 16 residues. Per germline, CDR1 SSHAT and CDR2 FNYEAQ (reference sequence). The V segment lost 5 bases and the J segment 1 base; nucleotides outside the gene matches: 4. The CDR3 loop reads CASSAIAGGSYNEQFF. In nucleotides, the CDR3 is TGTGCCAGCAGCGCAATAGCGGGAGGGTCCTACAATGAGCAGTTCTTC.

The chain carries TRBV4-1 and TRBJ2-7; perhaps TRBD1 as D (5 bases). This CDR3 comprises 16 residues. Germline V gene lookup returns CDR1 MGHRA and CDR2 YSYEKL. V dropped 1 base and J dropped 3 bases, with 16 bases sitting between them. As DNA, the CDR3 is TGCGCCAGCAGCCAAGTTCCTACAGGTTCCTACTACGAGCAGTACTTC. The encoded protein is CASSQVPTGSYYEQYF.

This clone was detected only once. The rearrangement uses TRBV5-1 and TRBJ1-1; D is undetermined. In germline, CDR1 is SGHRS, CDR2 YFSETQ. Trimming took off 5 bases at V and 3 bases at J, with 11 bases between the two ends. The CDR3 totals 13 residues. DNA for the CDR3: TGCGCCAGCAGATATTCTGGGGACACTGAAGCTTTCTTT. It yields the protein CASRYSGDTEAFF.

This chain joins TRBV10-2 and TRBJ2-3; 7 nucleotides match TRBD1. The CDR3 loop spans 14 amino acids. Germline V lookup: CDR1 WSHSY, CDR2 SAAADI. The V and J ends lost 8 bases and 1 base, in that order; junction bases with no gene match: 6. The CDR3 loop reads CASGSGQGTDTQYF. The CDR3 region has the DNA TGCGCCAGCGGATCAGGACAGGGCACAGATACGCAGTATTTT.

This clone was picked up many times. The rearrangement links TRBV27 to TRBJ2-7; 11 bases match TRBD2. The CDR3 loop spans 15 amino acids. Germline CDR1 reads MNHEY; CDR2 reads SMNVEV (reference sequence). Trimming cost V 2 bases and J 4 bases; bases outside gene matches: 4. DNA of the CDR3: TGTGCCAGCAGTTTAACCCTAGCGGGGGGATACGAGCAGTACTTC. Its protein product is CASSLTLAGGYEQYF.

The table lists this clone with a few counts. One end of the junction fails to match germline, which may point to a read error. The genes are TRBV5-1 and TRBJ1-5; 8 bases are a match to TRBD1. Germline V gives CDR1 SGHRS, CDR2 YFSETQ. The length of the CDR3 is 11 residues. As DNA, the CDR3 is TGTCCGGCAGGGGGCAACCAGCCCCAGCATTTT. It translates to CPAGGNQPQHF.